The 12 T cell receptor beta chains below were found in one sample sequenced in a study of T cells in Graves' hyperthyroidism and ophthalmopathy. Template material for amplifying TCR beta CDR3 regions consisted of RNA transcripts. During a first-round RT-PCR of the TCR CDR3, the HTBI primer set was used. TCRdb itself ran the multiplex PCR reads through MiXCR, one entry per CDR3 protein. The sample has a few hundred thousand distinct CDR3 sequences, approximately 17% seen once; the top ten hold roughly a sixth. Source material: blood. These receptors came from a woman in her late teens or twenties with Graves' ophthalmopathy.

This clonotype was observed many times. DNA for the CDR3: TGTGCCAGTAGGGTGACTAGCGGGAGTGGGAATGAGCAGTTCTTC. Its protein product is CASRVTSGSGNEQFF. The chain couples TRBV2 to TRBJ2-1; TRBD2 matches at 12 bases. Germline assignment: CDR1 SNHLY and CDR2 FYNNEI. V was pared by 9 bases and J by 7 bases, with 10 bases of the junction left unmatched. The CDR3 extends over 15 amino acids.

This clonotype was seen ten or more times. The V gene is TRBV3-1, the J gene TRBJ2-1; 8 nucleotides match TRBD2. V was clipped by 4 bases and J by 4 bases; unmatched bases: 6. The CDR3 covers 15 residues. CDR1 and CDR2 (germline): LGHDT, YNNKEL (reference sequence). CDR3 in DNA: TGTGCCAGCAGCCGACCGGGGGGGAGTTACAATGAGCAGTTCTTC. Amino acid sequence: CASSRPGGSYNEQFF.

V gene TRBV9 combines with J gene TRBJ1-1; TRBD1 matches 11 bases. The junction had 9 bases not matched to a gene; V was cut back by 4 bases and J by 4 bases. Germline CDR1 and CDR2: SGDLS and YYNGEE. The CDR3 contains 16 residues. CDR3 protein: CASSPERTGGVTEAFF. CDR3 nucleotide sequence: TGTGCCAGCAGCCCCGAGAGGACAGGGGGCGTCACTGAAGCTTTCTTT. The full variable domain, its missing parts supplied by reference TRBV9 and TRBJ1-1, is DSGVTQTPKHLITATGQRVTLRCSPRSGDLSVYWYQQSLDQGLQFLIQYYNGEERAKGNILERFSAQQFPDLHSELNLSSLELGDSALYFCASSPERTGGVTEAFFGQGTRLTVV.

This clonotype was seen a few times. The chain recombines TRBV20-1 with TRBJ2-7; TRBD2 aligns across 7 bases. From germline, CDR1 is DFQATT and CDR2 SNEGSKA (reference sequence). This CDR3 contains 14 residues. J gave up 5 bases and V 2 bases, and 9 bases lay outside the gene matches. CDR3 nucleotide sequence: TGCAGTGCTAGAAAGGAGGGAGGGTCCCACGAGCAGTACTTC. Translation gives CSARKEGGSHEQYF.

This clonotype has at least ten counts. The V gene is TRBV7-2, the J gene TRBJ2-7, with D tentatively TRBD2 (5 bases). The CDR3 runs to 14 residues. The V gene lost 5 bases and the J gene lost 3 bases, with 14 bases spanning the gap. Germline lookup yields CDR1 SGHTA and CDR2 FQGNSA. The CDR3 spells CASSPGLVNYEQYF. Written as DNA, the CDR3 is TGTGCCAGCAGCCCCGGACTGGTTAACTACGAGCAGTACTTC.

Ten or more counts support this clonotype. The chain employs TRBV2 and TRBJ1-6; no clear D. The CDR3 sequence is 15 residues long. Germline CDR1 SNHLY, CDR2 FYNNEI. The V and J ends lost 4 bases and 7 bases respectively, with 14 bases between them. The CDR3 reads CASSGEIKGNSPLHF. CDR3 DNA: TGTGCCAGCAGTGGAGAAATTAAAGGGAATTCACCCCTCCACTTT.

Many counts were recorded for this clonotype. The chain combines TRBV7-2 with TRBJ1-2; no definite D call. Trimming cost V 1 base and J 4 bases, with 13 bases left between them. The CDR3 is 15 residues long. Looked up from germline, CDR1 is SGHTA and CDR2 is FQGNSA. The CDR3 DNA follows: TGTGCCAGCAGCTTAGACGGTTCCCGATTCTATGGCTACACCTTC. This encodes CASSLDGSRFYGYTF. Full variable domain (outside the CDR3, taken from reference TRBV7-2 and TRBJ1-2): GAGVSQSPSNKVTEKGKDVELRCDPISGHTALYWYRQSLGQGLEFLIYFQGNSAPDKSGLPSDRFSAERTGGSVSTLTIQRTQQEDSAVYLCASSLDGSRFYGYTFGSGTRLTVV.

V and J are TRBV28 and TRBJ2-2; unclear D gene. CDR1 MDHEN and CDR2 SYDVKM come from the germline V gene. V was cut by 6 bases and J by 4 bases, with 9 bases left in between. CDR3 size: 13 residues. The CDR3 loop is CASSLQFTGELFF. Written as DNA, the CDR3 is TGTGCCAGCAGCCTCCAGTTCACCGGGGAGCTGTTTTTT.

A few counts support this clonotype. This sequence may be a read error, since a much larger clone differs from it by one base. This chain links TRBV30 with TRBJ1-5; 10 nucleotides line up with TRBD1. The V segment lost 2 bases and the J segment 6 bases; nucleotides outside the gene matches: 7. Germline values: CDR1 GTSNPN, CDR2 SVGIG (reference sequence). This CDR3 has 15 amino acids. CDR3 loop: CAWSILGTGAQPQHF. The CDR3, as DNA: TGTGCCTGGAGTATACTTGGGACAGGGGCTCAGCCCCAGCATTTT.

This clonotype was picked up a small number of times. The chain links TRBV7-6 to TRBJ1-6; 8 bases are a match to TRBD1. Germline CDR1 reads SGHVS; CDR2 reads FNYEAQ. The CDR3 spans 15 residues. Trimming removed 0 bases from V and 7 bases from J; junction bases left unmatched: 2. The CDR3 is CASSLASGGNSPLHF. CDR3 DNA sequence: TGTGCCAGCAGCTTAGCTTCAGGGGGCAATTCACCCCTCCACTTT.

This chain links TRBV6-2 or TRBV6-3 with TRBJ2-7, with 9 bases aligning to TRBD1. V lost 7 bases, J lost 1 base, and 5 bases stayed unmatched. Germline lookup yields CDR1 MNHEY and CDR2 SVGEGT. The CDR3 is made up of 14 amino acids. The CDR3 here is CASKGGQGSYEQYF. CDR3 sequence (DNA): TGTGCCAGCAAAGGCGGACAGGGGTCCTACGAGCAGTACTTC.

This clonotype appeared once. This chain connects TRBV5-5 to TRBJ2-7, with D perhaps matching TRBD1 or TRBD2 (5 bases each). This CDR3 is built from 15 residues. In germline, CDR1 is SGHKS, CDR2 YYEKEE (reference sequence). Deletions cut 3 bases from V and 2 bases from J, with 15 bases between. CDR3 sequence reads: CASSWGPRDAYEQYF. For the CDR3, the DNA is TGTGCCAGCAGCTGGGGACCCAGGGACGCCTACGAGCAGTACTTC.